The following is a T cell receptor (beta chain) sequence with its context. Its antigen remains unidentified. This entry is derived from a study of CD8+ T cells in alopecia areata. Overall study findings and caveats: One nonresponder makes the tie between baseline CD8+ expansion and response uncertain. Relative to mice, TCR sharing across patients was less clear, a difference possibly HLA-related. Scalp sequencing captures resident alphabeta T cells of normal skin too. Elevated clonality characterized lesional scalp relative to normal scalp, particularly in alopecia totalis/universalis.

Germline values: CDR1 SQVTM, CDR2 ANQGSEA. The CDR3 consists of 16 residues. J gave up 6 bases and V 3 bases, and 6 bases lay outside the gene matches. As the sequencing template, cDNA was produced by extracting RNA and reverse transcribing it. Measured with immunoSEQ multiplex PCR; TCRdb has only the in-frame clones, and not every one. Here the sample spans around 200,000 clones, 64% being singletons. Treatment given: oral pan-JAK inhibitor, 5-10 mg twice daily. The chain carries TRBV29-1 and TRBJ2-2; 14 nucleotides line up with TRBD2. The source was CD4+ T cells sorted from blood, collected at week 4, from a patient treated with tofacitinib. This sequence originates from a human donor with alopecia areata. This CDR3 reads CSVDGTSGGNPGELFF. The CDR3 DNA reads TGCAGCGTTGACGGGACTAGCGGGGGTAATCCCGGGGAGCTGTTTTTT.